This is a list of T cell receptor beta chains from one sample in a study of patients and donors after allogeneic stem cell transplantation. TCRdb re-called the RT-PCR reads with MiXCR, one entry per CDR3 protein. The data show some 880,000 distinct CDR3 sequences, over 15% seen once. The specimen sequenced was blood, either unsorted or a sorted T cell fraction (not recorded which). These receptors were collected from a human donor who was either an allogeneic HSCT recipient or a stem cell or donor lymphocyte infusion donor (not recorded which). It is not recorded whose cells these are; they may come from a transplant donor. The CDR3 runs from the conserved cysteine through the conserved F or W. Fields, in order: V gene, clone size, CDR3 length, D gene, J gene, CDR3 protein, CDR3 DNA. A D gene is named only where the DNA matches it firmly. For some rows the clone size is stated as once, few or many, or as a class when expanded; others skip it.

TRBV4-3,many,15,TRBD1,TRBJ2-7,CASSQTGVGSYEQYF,TGCGCCAGCAGCCAGACAGGGGTGGGCTCCTACGAGCAGTACTTC
TRBV20-1,many,15,-,TRBJ2-2,CSADGQARNTGELFF,TGCAGTGCCGACGGGCAGGCTAGGAACACCGGGGAGCTGTTTTTT
TRBV3-1,-,14,-,TRBJ2-7,CASSPAGTASKQYF,TGTGCCAGCAGCCCAGCCGGGACCGCCAGCAAGCAGTACTTC
TRBV11-3,once,14,-,TRBJ2-2,CATLGQSNTGELVF,TGTGCCACCTTAGGACAGTCGAACACCGGGGAGCTGGTTTTT
TRBV10-3,-,14,-,TRBJ1-2,CAISELPGGYGYTF,TGTGCCATCAGTGAGTTGCCCGGGGGCTATGGCTACACCTTC
TRBV7-8,few,14,TRBD1,TRBJ1-1,CASSLALQGAEAFF,TGTGCCAGCAGCTTAGCGTTACAGGGGGCTGAAGCTTTCTTT
TRBV30,few,11,-,TRBJ1-1,CACQMNTEAFF,TGTGCCTGCCAAATGAACACTGAAGCTTTCTTT
TRBV20-1,many,14,TRBD1,TRBJ1-1,CSAAVLQGYTEAFF,TGCAGTGCCGCCGTTCTACAGGGGTACACTGAAGCTTTCTTT
TRBV6-2/TRBV6-3,-,15,-,TRBJ2-2,CASSSLGTWTGELFF,TGTGCCAGCAGTTCCCTCGGGACCTGGACCGGGGAGCTGTTTTTT
TRBV12-3/TRBV12-4,many,12,-,TRBJ2-7,CASRTDSYEQYF,TGTGCCAGCAGGACTGACAGCTACGAGCAGTACTTC
TRBV5-1,few,13,-,TRBJ1-1,CASSSLRGRRAFF,TGCGCCAGCAGCTCCTTAAGAGGGAGAAGGGCTTTTTTT
TRBV20-1,-,13,-,TRBJ1-5,CSASSEGNQPQHF,TGCAGTGCTAGTTCGGAGGGCAATCAGCCCCAGCATTTT
TRBV2,-,14,-,TRBJ2-7,CATKSQGKGYEQYF,TGTGCCACCAAGTCCCAGGGCAAAGGTTACGAGCAGTACTTC
TRBV5-1,many,15,-,TRBJ2-2,CASSFGPELTGELFF,TGCGCCAGCAGCTTCGGCCCGGAGCTCACCGGGGAGCTGTTTTTT
TRBV6-5,-,17,-,TRBJ2-1,CASSYTFFGGVYNEQFF,TGTGCCAGCAGTTATACCTTTTTCGGGGGCGTCTACAATGAGCAGTTCTTC
TRBV7-8,few,16,-,TRBJ2-1,CASSFGASGGYNEQFF,TGTGCCAGCAGCTTCGGTGCGAGCGGAGGTTACAATGAGCAGTTCTTC
TRBV5-6,-,18,TRBD1,TRBJ1-1,CASSTIFRQGAGITEAFF,TGTGCCAGCAGCACCATCTTCAGACAGGGGGCGGGAATAACTGAAGCTTTCTTT
TRBV24-1,few,14,-,TRBJ1-1,CATMGGPVNTEAFF,TGTGCCACCATGGGGGGCCCGGTGAACACTGAAGCTTTCTTT
TRBV12-3/TRBV12-4,many,15,TRBD2,TRBJ2-5,CASSLLSGRSETQYF,TGTGCCAGCAGTTTATTGAGCGGGAGATCGGAGACCCAGTACTTC
TRBV12-3/TRBV12-4,many,15,-,TRBJ1-3,CASKPPGGTGNTIYF,TGTGCCAGCAAACCCCCGGGGGGCACTGGAAACACCATATATTTT